The 11 T cell receptor beta chains given below trace back to one sample, sequenced in a study of blood T cell repertoires in COVID-19. Libraries were prepared by immunoSEQ multiplex PCR; TCRdb keeps only in-frame clonotypes and omits some of them. The data hold 13,000 to 15,000 clones, with approximately 87% observed a single time. The sequenced material came from peripheral blood. The receptors shown here come from a human donor in a cohort sampled during active COVID-19.

The chain is built from TRBV29-1 and TRBJ2-2; 7 bases line up with TRBD1. This CDR3 spans 13 amino acids. Germline CDR1 is SQVTM and CDR2 is ANQGSEA. With 5 bases clipped from V and 5 bases from J, the junction kept 5 bases outside the gene matches. The CDR3, as DNA: TGCAGCGTTCGGACAGGAGAAACCGGGGAGCTGTTTTTT. It encodes CSVRTGETGELFF.

This rearrangement joins TRBV5-6 to TRBJ2-7, with TRBD2 as a possible D gene (6 bases). The CDR3 covers 17 residues. Germline V CDR1 and CDR2: SGHDT, YYEEEE. V was shortened by 4 bases and J by 0 bases, with 20 bases between the two germline ends. CDR3: CASSPTLLAESSYEQYF. Written as DNA, the CDR3 is TGTGCCAGCAGCCCTACCTTACTAGCCGAATCCTCCTACGAGCAGTACTTC.

This clone was picked up one time. The chain is built from TRBV21-1 and TRBJ1-1; TRBD1 was called by the table and not checked on the DNA. TRBV21-1 is annotated as a pseudogene. CDR3 size: 15 residues. The CDR3 reads CASSIPNRLNTEAFF. For the CDR3, the DNA is TGTGCCAGCAGCATTCCTAACAGGTTGAACACTGAAGCTTTCTTT.

The gene calls are TRBV28 and TRBJ2-7; 9 bases align to TRBD1. In germline, CDR1 is MDHEN, CDR2 SYDVKM. J gave up 3 bases and V 6 bases, and 15 bases lay outside the gene matches. The CDR3 sequence is 17 residues long. This CDR3 is CASSQTGGDVGSYEQYF. Written as DNA, the CDR3 is TGTGCCAGCAGCCAGACAGGGGGAGATGTAGGGAGCTACGAGCAGTACTTC.

V and J are TRBV3-1 (or the pseudogene TRBV3-2) and TRBJ2-3; 8 bases are shared with TRBD2. Germline V CDR1 and CDR2: LGHDT, YNNKEL (reference sequence). The CDR3 runs to 17 residues. Unmatched junction bases numbered 11, after V lost 2 bases and J lost 4 bases. The DNA for the CDR3 is TGTGCCAGCAGCCAACCCCTTAGCGGGAAGGGGGCAGATACGCAGTATTTT. It encodes CASSQPLSGKGADTQYF.

The chain joins TRBV6-2 or TRBV6-3 to TRBJ2-1; tentatively, D is TRBD1 (6 bases). The CDR3 is made up of 13 amino acids. Germline V gene data show CDR1 as MNHEY and CDR2 as SVGEGT. V gave up 2 bases and J gave up 9 bases, with 11 bases separating them. In nucleotides, the CDR3 is TGTGCCAGCAGTTACGGCAGGGGCAGTGAGCAGTTCTTC. Its translation is CASSYGRGSEQFF.

The chain is built from TRBV5-1 and TRBJ2-7; D uncertain. The V gene lost 4 bases and the J gene lost 4 bases, with 9 bases spanning the gap. Germline CDR1 SGHRS, CDR2 YFSETQ. The CDR3 has 12 amino acids. The CDR3 nucleotides read TGCGCCAGCAGCCCCGACATTTACGAGCAGTACTTC. Its translation is CASSPDIYEQYF.

This sequence joins TRBV10-3 and TRBJ2-7; D is unresolved. The CDR3 runs 11 residues. The germline V and J ends were trimmed by 4 bases and 3 bases, with 4 bases remaining between them. Germline V lookup: CDR1 ENHRY, CDR2 SYGVKD. The CDR3, as DNA: TGTGCCATCAGTGCGGGCTACGAGCAGTACTTC. Protein product: CAISAGYEQYF.

This clone appeared once. This sequence joins TRBV13 and TRBJ2-3, with D tentatively TRBD2 (6 bases). The V and J ends lost 8 bases and 2 bases respectively, with 14 bases between them. CDR1 is PRHDT, CDR2 FYEKMQ, per germline (reference sequence). This CDR3 spans 14 amino acids. CDR3 region: CASHGSGHTDTQYF. The CDR3 nucleotides are TGTGCCAGCCATGGAAGCGGGCACACAGATACGCAGTATTTT.

This clone was seen a single time. The rearrangement links TRBV9 to TRBJ2-3; TRBD2 agrees at 14 bases. With 3 bases clipped from V and 5 bases from J, the junction kept 5 bases outside the gene matches. The CDR3 spans 16 residues. In germline, CDR1 is SGDLS, CDR2 YYNGEE. The CDR3: CASSEGLAGAVDTQYF. The CDR3 bases are TGTGCCAGCAGCGAGGGACTAGCGGGAGCAGTAGATACGCAGTATTTT.

This chain links TRBV6-5 with TRBJ1-2, with 7 bases aligning to TRBD1. This CDR3 spans 12 amino acids. After removal of 10 bases from V and 6 bases from J, the junction contained 8 bases not matched to a gene. The V gene's germline CDR1 is MNHEY and CDR2 SVGAGI. CDR3 in DNA: TGTGCCACCCAGGGGGAATGGGATGGCTACACCTTC. Translating it yields CATQGEWDGYTF.